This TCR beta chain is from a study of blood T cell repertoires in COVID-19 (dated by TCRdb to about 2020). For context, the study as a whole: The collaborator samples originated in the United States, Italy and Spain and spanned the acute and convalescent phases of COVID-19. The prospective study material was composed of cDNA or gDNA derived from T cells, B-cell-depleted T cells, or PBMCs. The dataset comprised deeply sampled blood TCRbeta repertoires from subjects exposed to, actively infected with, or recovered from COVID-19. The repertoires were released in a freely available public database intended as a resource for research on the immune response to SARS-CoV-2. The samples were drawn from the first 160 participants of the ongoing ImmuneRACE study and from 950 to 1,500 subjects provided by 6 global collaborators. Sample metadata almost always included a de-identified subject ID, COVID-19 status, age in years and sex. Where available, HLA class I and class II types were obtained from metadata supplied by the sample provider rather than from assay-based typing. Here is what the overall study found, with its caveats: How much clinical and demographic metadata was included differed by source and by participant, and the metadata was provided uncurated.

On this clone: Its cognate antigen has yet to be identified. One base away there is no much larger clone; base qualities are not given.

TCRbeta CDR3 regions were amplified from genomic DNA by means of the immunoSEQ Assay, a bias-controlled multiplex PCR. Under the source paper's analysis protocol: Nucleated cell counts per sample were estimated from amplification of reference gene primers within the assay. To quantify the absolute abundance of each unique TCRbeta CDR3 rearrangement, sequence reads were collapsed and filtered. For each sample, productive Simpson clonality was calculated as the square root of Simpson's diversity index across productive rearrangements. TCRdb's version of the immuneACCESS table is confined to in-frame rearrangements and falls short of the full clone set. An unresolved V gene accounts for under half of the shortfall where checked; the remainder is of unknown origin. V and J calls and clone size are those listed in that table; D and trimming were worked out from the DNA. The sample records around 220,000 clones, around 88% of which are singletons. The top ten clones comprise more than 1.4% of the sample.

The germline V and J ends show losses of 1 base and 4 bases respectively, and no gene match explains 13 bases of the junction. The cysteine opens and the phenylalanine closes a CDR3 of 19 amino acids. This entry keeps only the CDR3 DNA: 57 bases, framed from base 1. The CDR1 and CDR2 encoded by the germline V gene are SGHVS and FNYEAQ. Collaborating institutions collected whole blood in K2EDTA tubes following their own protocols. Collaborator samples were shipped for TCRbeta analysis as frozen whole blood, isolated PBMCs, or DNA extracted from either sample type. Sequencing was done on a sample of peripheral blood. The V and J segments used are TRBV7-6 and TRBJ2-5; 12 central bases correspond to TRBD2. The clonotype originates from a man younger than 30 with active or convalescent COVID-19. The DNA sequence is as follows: TGTGCCAGCAGCTTAGGGGCGAAAACGGGACTAGCGGGCCGAGAGACCCAGTACTTC. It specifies CASSLGAKTGLAGRETQYF.